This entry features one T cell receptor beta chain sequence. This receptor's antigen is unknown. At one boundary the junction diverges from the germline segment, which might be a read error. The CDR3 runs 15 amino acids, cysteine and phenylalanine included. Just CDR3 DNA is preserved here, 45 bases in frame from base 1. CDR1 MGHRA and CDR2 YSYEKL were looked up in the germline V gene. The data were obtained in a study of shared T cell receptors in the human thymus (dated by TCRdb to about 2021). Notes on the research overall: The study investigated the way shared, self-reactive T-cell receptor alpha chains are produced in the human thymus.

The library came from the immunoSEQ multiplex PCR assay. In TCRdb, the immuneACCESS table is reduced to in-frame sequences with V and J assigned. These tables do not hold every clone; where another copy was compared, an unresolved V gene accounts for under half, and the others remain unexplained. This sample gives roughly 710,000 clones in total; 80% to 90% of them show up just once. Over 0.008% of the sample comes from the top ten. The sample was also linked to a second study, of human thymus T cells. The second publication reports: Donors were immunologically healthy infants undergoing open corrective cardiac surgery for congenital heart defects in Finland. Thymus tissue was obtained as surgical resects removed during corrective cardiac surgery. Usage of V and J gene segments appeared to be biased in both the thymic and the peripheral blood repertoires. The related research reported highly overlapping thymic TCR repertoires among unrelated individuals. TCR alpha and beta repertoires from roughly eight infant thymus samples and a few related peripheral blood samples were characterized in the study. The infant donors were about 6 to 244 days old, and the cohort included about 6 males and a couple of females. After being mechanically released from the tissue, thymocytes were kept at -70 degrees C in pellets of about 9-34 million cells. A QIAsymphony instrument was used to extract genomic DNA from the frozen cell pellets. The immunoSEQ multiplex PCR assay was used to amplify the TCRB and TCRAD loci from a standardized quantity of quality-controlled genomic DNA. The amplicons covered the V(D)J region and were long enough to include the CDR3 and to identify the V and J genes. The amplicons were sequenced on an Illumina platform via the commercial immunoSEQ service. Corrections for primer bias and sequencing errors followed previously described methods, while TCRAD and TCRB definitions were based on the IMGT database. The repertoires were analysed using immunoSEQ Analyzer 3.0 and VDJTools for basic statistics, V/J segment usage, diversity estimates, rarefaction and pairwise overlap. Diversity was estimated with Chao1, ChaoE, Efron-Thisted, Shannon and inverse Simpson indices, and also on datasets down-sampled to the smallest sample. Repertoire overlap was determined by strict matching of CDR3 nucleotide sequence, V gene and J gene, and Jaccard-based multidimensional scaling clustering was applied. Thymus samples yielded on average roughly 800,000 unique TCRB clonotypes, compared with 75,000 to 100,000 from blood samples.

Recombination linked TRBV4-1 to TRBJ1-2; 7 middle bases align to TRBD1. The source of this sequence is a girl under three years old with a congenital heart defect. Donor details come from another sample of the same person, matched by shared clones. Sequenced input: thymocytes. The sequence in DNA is TGCGCCAGCAGCCAAGCGATACAGGGGATCTATAGCTACACCTTC. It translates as CASSQAIQGIYSYTF.